This entry lists 8 T cell receptor beta chains sequenced from one sample in a study of control samples from healthy donors and cancer patients. Clones were read by immunoSEQ multiplex PCR, and TCRdb kept only the in-frame ones, dropping some. The table has roughly 120,000 clones, over 90% seen once. Sequencing used blood. These receptors were obtained from a man aged 25-40 years in good health.

The J gene is TRBJ2-3, the V gene TRBV5-4, with D unclear. Trimming took off 3 bases at V and 4 bases at J, with 12 bases between the two ends. The CDR3 is 14 amino acids. The germline gives CDR1 SGHNT, CDR2 YYREEE (reference sequence). The CDR3 bases are TGTGCCAGCAGCTCCCGACCCGCCGCAGATACGCAGTATTTT. It codes for CASSSRPAADTQYF.

This rearrangement joins TRBV7-8 to TRBJ2-7; D perhaps matches TRBD2 (5 bases). The CDR3 covers 13 residues. The V end lost 2 bases, the J end lost 2 bases, and 7 bases lay between the germline ends. Per germline, CDR1 SGHVS and CDR2 FQNEAQ. CDR3 DNA: TGTGCCAGCAGCTTAAAAGCGGCCTACGAGCAGTACTTC. This gives the protein CASSLKAAYEQYF.

The CDR3 sequence is CASSYPRGLGIAEAFF. DNA for the CDR3: TGTGCCAGCAGTTACCCCAGGGGGCTAGGGATCGCTGAAGCTTTCTTT. V is TRBV6-5 and J is TRBJ1-1; 8 positions match TRBD1. The CDR3 has 16 amino acids. Germline values: CDR1 MNHEY, CDR2 SVGAGI. The V and J ends lost 2 bases and 6 bases, in that order; junction bases with no gene match: 11.

The V gene is TRBV2, the J gene TRBJ2-3; no firm D call. The ends were cut back, 1 base at V and 3 bases at J, with 11 bases in the middle. Per the germline V gene, CDR1 is SNHLY and CDR2 is FYNNEI. CDR3 size: 15 residues. The CDR3 DNA is TGTGCCAGCAGTGAAGTTGGGTCCGGGACAGATACGCAGTATTTT. Protein: CASSEVGSGTDTQYF.

This rearrangement joins TRBV28 to TRBJ2-7, with D perhaps assigned TRBD1 or TRBD2 (5 bases each). The V end lost 6 bases, the J end lost 3 bases, and 21 bases lay between the germline ends. The CDR3 spans 16 residues. Germline V gene data show CDR1 as MDHEN and CDR2 as SYDVKM. The CDR3 here is CASRSPWGKNYYEQYF. In DNA form, the CDR3 reads TGTGCCAGCAGATCCCCGTGGGGGAAAAACTACTACGAGCAGTACTTC.

This chain links TRBV6-6 with TRBJ2-2, with 15 bases that match TRBD2. This CDR3 comprises 16 residues. Germline assignment: CDR1 MNHNY and CDR2 SVGAGI (reference sequence). J gave up 6 bases and V 11 bases, and 10 bases lay outside the gene matches. The CDR3 region has the DNA TGTGCCTGCGCGGGACTAGCGGGGGGCCCCGCCGGGGAGCTGTTTTTT. Translating gives CACAGLAGGPAGELFF.

The V gene is TRBV18, the J gene TRBJ1-4; 10 nucleotides line up with TRBD1. The CDR3 runs 14 residues. The J segment lost 7 bases and the V segment lost 6 bases, leaving 5 bases of the junction unmatched. Germline V CDR1 and CDR2: KGHSH, LQKENI. CDR3 sequence reads: CASSIGQGGEKLFF. The CDR3, as DNA: TGTGCCAGCTCGATCGGACAGGGGGGTGAAAAACTGTTTTTT.

The genes are TRBV4-1 and TRBJ2-4; maybe TRBD1 (5 bases). Germline V lookup: CDR1 MGHRA, CDR2 YSYEKL. V was clipped by 5 bases and J by 4 bases, with 12 bases between them. The CDR3 runs 14 residues. CDR3 in amino acids: CASSDNSGKNIQYF. In nucleotides, the CDR3 is TGCGCCAGCAGCGACAACTCAGGGAAAAACATTCAGTACTTC.